This T cell receptor (beta chain) was sequenced for a study of cytomegalovirus exposure and HLA in healthy donors. Losses at the gene ends were 5 bases for V and 0 bases for J; bases not matched to a gene: 2. Looked up from germline, CDR1 is SEHNR and CDR2 is FQNEAQ (reference sequence). This CDR3 spans 14 amino acids. Sequencing was performed with immunoSEQ multiplex PCR; in TCRdb, only in-frame clones are kept and a portion is missing. The sample includes around 130,000 clones, nearly 90% seen only once; the top ten take about 3.7%. The study's findings and limits: Later, an analysis found that TCR clusters from the first cohort tended to co-occur in the 95 to 150 validation repertoires.

Remarks on this clone: What it binds is not known.

The V call is TRBV7-9, the J call TRBJ2-3, with 7 nucleotides matching TRBD1. This receptor was obtained from a man aged 30-40 years in good health and CMV-seronegative. Sequencing used PBMCs. The CDR3 DNA sequence: TGTGCCAGCAGCCAGACAGGGAGCACAGATACGCAGTATTTT. This sequence encodes CASSQTGSTDTQYF.